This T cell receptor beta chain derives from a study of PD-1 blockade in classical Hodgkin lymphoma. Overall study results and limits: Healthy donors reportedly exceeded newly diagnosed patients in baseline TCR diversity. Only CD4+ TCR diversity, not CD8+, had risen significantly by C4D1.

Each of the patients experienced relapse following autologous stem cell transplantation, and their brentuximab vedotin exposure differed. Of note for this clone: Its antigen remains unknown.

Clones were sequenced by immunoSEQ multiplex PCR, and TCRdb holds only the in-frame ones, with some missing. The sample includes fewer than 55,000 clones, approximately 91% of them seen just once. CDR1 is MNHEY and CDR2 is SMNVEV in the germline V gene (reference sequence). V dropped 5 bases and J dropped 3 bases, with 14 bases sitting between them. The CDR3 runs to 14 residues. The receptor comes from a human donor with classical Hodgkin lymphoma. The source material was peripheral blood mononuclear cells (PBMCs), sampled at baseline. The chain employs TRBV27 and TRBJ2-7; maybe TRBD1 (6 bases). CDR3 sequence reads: CASSPITGNYEQYF. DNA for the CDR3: TGTGCCAGCAGTCCCATAACAGGGAACTACGAGCAGTACTTC.